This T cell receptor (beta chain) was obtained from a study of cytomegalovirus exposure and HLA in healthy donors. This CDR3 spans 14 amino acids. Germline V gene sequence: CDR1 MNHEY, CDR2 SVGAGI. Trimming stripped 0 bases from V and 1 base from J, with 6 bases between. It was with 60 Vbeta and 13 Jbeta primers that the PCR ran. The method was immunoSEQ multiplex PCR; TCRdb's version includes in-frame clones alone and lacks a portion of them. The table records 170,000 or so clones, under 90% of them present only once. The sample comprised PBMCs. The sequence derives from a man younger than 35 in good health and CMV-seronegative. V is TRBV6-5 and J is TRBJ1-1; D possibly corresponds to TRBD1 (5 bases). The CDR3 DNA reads TGTGCCAGCAGTTACTCGGGGCGGAACACTGAAGCTTTCTTT. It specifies CASSYSGRNTEAFF.